Presented here are 16 T cell receptor beta chains from one specimen sequenced in a study of cytomegalovirus exposure and HLA in healthy donors. 60 Vbeta and 13 Jbeta primers were used in PCR. TCRdb's table, derived via immunoSEQ multiplex PCR, lists solely in-frame clones and lacks some. This sample has 150,000 to 200,000 clones; about 80% occur once, and the top ten carry around 7%. The specimen was PBMCs. These receptors all come from a young man in good health and CMV-seropositive.

This clone has a single count. The chain couples TRBV7-2 to TRBJ1-2; D call uncertain. The CDR3 loop spans 13 amino acids. The ends were cut back, 2 bases at V and 6 bases at J, with 10 bases in the middle. The germline V gene has CDR1 SGHTA and CDR2 FQGNSA. CDR3 nucleotides: TGTGCCAGCAGCTTAAACGCCGGGGATGGCTACACCTTC. This encodes CASSLNAGDGYTF.

The chain has TRBV5-1 and TRBJ1-1, with 9 bases matching TRBD1. Trimming at V came to 3 bases and at J to 6 bases, leaving 6 bases not matched to a gene. The CDR3 contains 14 residues. Germline-derived CDR1 and CDR2 are SGHRS and YFSETQ. This chain's CDR3 is CASSSPDRGAEAFF. The CDR3 bases are TGCGCCAGCAGCTCCCCGGACAGGGGCGCTGAAGCTTTCTTT.

J is TRBJ2-7 and V is TRBV5-5; D remains ambiguous. The V end was cut by 6 bases, the J end by 0 bases, with 16 bases between. The CDR3 covers 15 residues. CDR1 and CDR2 from the germline V gene are SGHKS and YYEKEE (reference sequence). The CDR3 nucleotides are TGTGCCAGCACCCTACAGCCTCTCAGCTCCTACGAGCAGTACTTC. It translates to CASTLQPLSSYEQYF.

The chain has TRBV7-9 and TRBJ2-2, with TRBD2 as a possible D gene (5 bases). The length of the CDR3 is 15 residues. CDR1 is SEHNR, CDR2 FQNEAQ, per germline (reference sequence). Trimming pared 5 bases from V and 3 bases from J, leaving 13 bases between. This chain's CDR3 is CASSLRGADTGELFF. CDR3 bases: TGTGCCAGCAGCCTCCGGGGAGCGGACACCGGGGAGCTGTTTTTT. The whole variable domain, remainder taken from reference TRBV7-9 and TRBJ2-2, is DTGVSQNPRHKITKRGQNVTFRCDPISEHNRLYWYRQTLGQGPEFLTYFQNEAQLEKSRLLSDRFSAERPKGSFSTLEIQRTEQGDSAMYLCASSLRGADTGELFFGEGSRLTVL.

The chain employs TRBV19 and TRBJ1-2; unclear D gene. V was trimmed by 6 bases and J by 8 bases, leaving 25 bases between them. The CDR3 covers 16 residues. Looked up from germline, CDR1 is LNHDA and CDR2 is SQIVND (reference sequence). The CDR3 loop is CASSQYSVGWNFGYTF. The CDR3 bases are TGTGCCAGTAGCCAGTATAGTGTCGGGTGGAATTTCGGCTACACCTTC.

This chain joins TRBV10-1 and TRBJ1-5; no reliable D call. Germline values: CDR1 WNHNN, CDR2 SYGVQD (reference sequence). V was pared by 4 bases and J by 3 bases, with 10 bases between. The CDR3 contains 14 residues. CDR3 DNA sequence: TGCGCCAGCAGTGGAGGGCCTCCCAATCAGCCCCAGCATTTT. As protein: CASSGGPPNQPQHF.

The chain combines TRBV10-2 with TRBJ2-2, with 9 bases aligning to TRBD2. Germline CDR1 WSHSY, CDR2 SAAADI. V was pared by 4 bases and J by 5 bases, with 5 bases of the junction left unmatched. CDR3 length: 15 amino acids. The CDR3 region has the DNA TGCGCCAGCAGTGGGGTAGCGGGAGTAACCGGGGAGCTGTTTTTT. It is translated as CASSGVAGVTGELFF.

The chain joins TRBV28 to TRBJ2-5, with TRBD2 identical over 11 bases. V was clipped by 2 bases and J by 0 bases; unmatched bases: 2. From germline, CDR1 is MDHEN and CDR2 SYDVKM. The CDR3 runs to 16 residues. In nucleotides, the CDR3 is TGTGCCAGCAGTTTAATGGGACTAGCGGACCAAGAGACCCAGTACTTC. Amino acid sequence: CASSLMGLADQETQYF.

This CDR3 reads CASSLPGLITEAFF. CDR3 sequence (DNA): TGCGCCAGCAGCCTGCCGGGACTAATTACTGAAGCTTTCTTT. J is TRBJ1-1 and V is TRBV5-1; D might be TRBD1 (5 bases). CDR1 is SGHRS, CDR2 YFSETQ, per germline. This CDR3 region has 14 residues. The V gene lost 4 bases and the J gene lost 5 bases, with 15 bases spanning the gap. The full variable domain, completed using reference TRBV5-1 and TRBJ1-1, is KAGVTQTPRYLIKTRGQQVTLSCSPISGHRSVSWYQQTPGQGLQFLFEYFSETQRNKGNFPGRFSGRQFSNSRSEMNVSTLELGDSALYLCASSLPGLITEAFFGQGTRLTVV.

V gene TRBV11-2 combines with J gene TRBJ2-2; no clear D gene. V lost 8 bases and J lost 5, with 9 bases in between. Germline V gene data show CDR1 as SGHAT and CDR2 as FQNNGV. The CDR3 length is 12 residues. CDR3 loop: CASCRSTGELFF. CDR3 nucleotide sequence: TGTGCCAGCTGTCGTTCGACCGGGGAGCTGTTTTTT.

The CDR3 region is CSVEFSGAFEQFF. The CDR3 nucleotides are TGCAGCGTTGAATTTAGCGGGGCATTTGAGCAGTTCTTC. The chain has TRBV29-1 and TRBJ2-1; 8 bases fit TRBD2. This CDR3 is 13 amino acids long. Germline CDR1 is SQVTM and CDR2 is ANQGSEA. Losses at the gene ends were 2 bases for V and 9 bases for J; bases not matched to a gene: 6.

The gene calls are TRBV28 and TRBJ1-2, with D perhaps matching TRBD1 (6 bases). This CDR3 region has 15 residues. Germline V gene data show CDR1 as MDHEN and CDR2 as SYDVKM. V was pared by 10 bases and J by 6 bases, with 24 bases between. CDR3 bases: TGTGCCACCCGGGACACCTTTGGCATTGGAGATGGCTACACCTTC. Its translation is CATRDTFGIGDGYTF.

The rearrangement joins TRBV5-4 to TRBJ2-7; the match to TRBD1 covers 8 bases. After removal of 2 bases from V and 5 bases from J, the junction contained 9 bases not matched to a gene. This CDR3 has 15 amino acids. The germline CDR1 and CDR2 sequences are SGHNT and YYREEE (reference sequence). The CDR3 nucleotides are TGTGCCAGCAGCTTTCCCGGACAGGGTAGGGACGAGCAGTACTTC. This encodes CASSFPGQGRDEQYF.

CDR3 amino acids: CASSKETGREQYF. CDR3 in DNA: TGTGCCAGCAGCAAAGAGACAGGGCGTGAGCAGTACTTC. This chain uses TRBV6-5 with TRBJ2-7, with 7 bases that match TRBD1. Germline loops: CDR1 MNHEY, CDR2 SVGAGI. Trimming cost V 6 bases and J 7 bases; bases outside gene matches: 9. The CDR3 length is 13 residues.

This clone was detected once. The gene calls are TRBV10-3 and TRBJ2-1; the match to TRBD1 covers 8 bases. Germline CDR1 reads ENHRY; CDR2 reads SYGVKD. V was clipped by 6 bases and J by 1 base; unmatched bases: 8. The CDR3 runs to 16 residues. The CDR3, as DNA: TGTGCCATCAGCTATACCGGGACAGGTTCCTACAATGAGCAGTTCTTC. This translates into CAISYTGTGSYNEQFF.

This rearrangement joins TRBV6-5 to TRBJ2-5, with 9 bases that match TRBD1. The assigned J gene may be wrong: the sequence end matches TRBJ2-7 better. Germline assignment: CDR1 MNHEY and CDR2 SVGAGI. The CDR3 is 16 amino acids. DNA of the CDR3: TGTGCCAGCAGTTACTCAGGGGGAGGGGACAGGGACGAGCAGTACTTC. Translated, it gives CASSYSGGGDRDEQYF.